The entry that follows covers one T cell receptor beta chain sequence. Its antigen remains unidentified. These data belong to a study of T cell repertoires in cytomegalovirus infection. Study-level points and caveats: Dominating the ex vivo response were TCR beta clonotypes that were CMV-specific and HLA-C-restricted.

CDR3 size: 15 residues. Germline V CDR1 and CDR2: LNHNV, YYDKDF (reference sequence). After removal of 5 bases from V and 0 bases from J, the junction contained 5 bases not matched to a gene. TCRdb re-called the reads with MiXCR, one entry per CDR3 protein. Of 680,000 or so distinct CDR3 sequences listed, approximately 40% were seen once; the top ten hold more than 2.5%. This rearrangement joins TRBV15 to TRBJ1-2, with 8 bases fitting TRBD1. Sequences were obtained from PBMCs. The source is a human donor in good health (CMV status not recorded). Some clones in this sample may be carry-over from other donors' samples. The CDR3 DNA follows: TGTGCCACCAGCCGGGACAGGCAAACTAACTATGGCTACACCTTC. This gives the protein CATSRDRQTNYGYTF.